The sequence of this T cell receptor (beta chain) was determined in a study of cytomegalovirus exposure and HLA in healthy donors. Study summary: When 300 to 500 donors were genotyped, more than 70% of them were found to fall in the Caucasian-associated ancestry cluster. Overall study results and limits: When analyzed later, the rates of TCR association showed variation by HLA locus, with DRB1 the most and HLA-C the fewest. It was reported in a later analysis that an Asian-associated ancestry cluster showed fewer N-insertions than the roughly 660-donor mean. HLA allele associations emerged for 17,000 or so TCR beta sequences in a later analysis, at 0.05 false discovery rate.

Comment on this clone: Its target is unknown.

The primer mix had 60 Vbeta and 13 Jbeta primers. Profiled with immunoSEQ multiplex PCR; TCRdb holds only in-frame clones, not every one. Here the sample spans over 100,000 clones, roughly 72% being singletons. The CDR3 spans 14 residues. Germline V CDR1 and CDR2: MNHEY, SVGAGI. The V and J ends lost 2 bases and 8 bases respectively, with 13 bases between them. This TCR was recovered from a woman aged 18-30 years in good health and CMV-seropositive. The chain combines TRBV6-5 with TRBJ2-4, with D tentatively TRBD2 (5 bases). The sequencing sample was made of PBMCs. The CDR3 sequence is CASSYGLRRDIQYF. The CDR3 bases are TGTGCCAGCAGTTACGGCCTGCGGCGGGACATTCAGTACTTC.